A single T cell receptor beta chain is shown here with its context. Its specificity is not known. Donors, healthy HIV-negative adults, lacked recent acute infections or vaccinations. Produced via immunoSEQ multiplex PCR; TCRdb's table is partial and in-frame only. There are 2 million to 3 million clones in the sample; under 95% occur only once, and about 0.34% lies in the top ten. The data belong to a study of shared clonotypes between healthy human individuals. Across the whole study: Researchers assigned three CD4 naive, three CD4 memory, two CD8 naive and one CD8 memory plate to each donor.

Notes on the study in general: Sorted-subset samples were not fully sequenced, rarefaction indicated.

This sequence originates from a man aged 18 to 30 in good health. Some clones in this sample may be carry-over from other donors' samples. The material sequenced was naive CD4+ T cells from PBMCs. The subset is: CD45RA+ positively selected.

The CDR3 DNA is TGTGCCAGCTCACCAGGACTAGCGGGAGGTGCCTACGAGCAGTACTTC. Protein sequence: CASSPGLAGGAYEQYF. The rearrangement links TRBV18 to TRBJ2-7; 14 bases align to TRBD2. The V segment lost 2 bases and the J segment 2 bases; nucleotides outside the gene matches: 2. Germline V gene sequence: CDR1 KGHSH, CDR2 LQKENI. The CDR3 has 16 residues. The full variable domain, its missing parts supplied by reference TRBV18 and TRBJ2-7, is NAGVMQNPRHLVRRRGQEARLRCSPMKGHSHVYWYRQLPEEGLKFMVYLQKENIIDESGMPKERFSAEFPKEGPSILRIQQVVRGDSAAYFCASSPGLAGGAYEQYFGPGTRLTVT.